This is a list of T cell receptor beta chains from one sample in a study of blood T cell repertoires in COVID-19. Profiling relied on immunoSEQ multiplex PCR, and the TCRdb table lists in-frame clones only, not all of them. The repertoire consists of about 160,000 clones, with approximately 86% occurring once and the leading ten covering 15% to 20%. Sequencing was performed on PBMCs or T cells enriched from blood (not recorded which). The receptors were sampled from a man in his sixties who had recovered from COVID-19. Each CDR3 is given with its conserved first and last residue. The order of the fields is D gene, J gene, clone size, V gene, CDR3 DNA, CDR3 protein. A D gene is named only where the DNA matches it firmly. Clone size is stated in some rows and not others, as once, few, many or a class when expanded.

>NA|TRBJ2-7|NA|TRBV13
TGTGCCAGCAGCTTAGTTGGCGGGATCTACGAGCAGTACTTC
CASSLVGGIYEQYF
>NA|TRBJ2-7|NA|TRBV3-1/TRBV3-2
TGTGCCAGCAGCCAATCGGCAGGTACCTACGAGCAGTACTTC
CASSQSAGTYEQYF
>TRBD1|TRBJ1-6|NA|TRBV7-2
TGTGCCAGCAGTCGATCGACAGGGGGGAATTCACCCCTCCACTTT
CASSRSTGGNSPLHF
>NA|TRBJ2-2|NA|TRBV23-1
TGCGCCAGCAGTCCCCCCTGCGGGGAGCTGTTTTTT
CASSPPCGELFF
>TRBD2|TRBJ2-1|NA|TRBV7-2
TGTGCCAGCAGCCCCCGGGACGGGACTAGCGGGAGGGATGAGCAGTTCTTC
CASSPRDGTSGRDEQFF
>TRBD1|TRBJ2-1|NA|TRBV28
TGTGCCAGCAGTGCACCGGGACAGGTCTACAATGAGCAGTTCTTC
CASSAPGQVYNEQFF
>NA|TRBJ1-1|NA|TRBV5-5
TGTGCCAGCAGCCGAGGAGGGGCGCGGTTGGTATATGAAGCTTTCTTT
CASSRGGARLVYEAFF
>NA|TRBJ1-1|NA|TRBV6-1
TGTGCCAGCAGTGACCAGGTGCACACTGAAGCTTTCTTT
CASSDQVHTEAFF
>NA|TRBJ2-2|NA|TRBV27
TGTGCCAGCAGTTTAGTGCAGGGCAACACCGGGGAGCTGTTTTTT
CASSLVQGNTGELFF
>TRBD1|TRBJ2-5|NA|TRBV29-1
TGCAGCGTCCGAGGACAGGGGGGAGAGACCCAGTACTTC
CSVRGQGGETQYF
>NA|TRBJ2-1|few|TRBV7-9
TGTGCCAGCAGCTTAAGACGACAGGCCGTCTACAATGAGCAGTTCTTC
CASSLRRQAVYNEQFF
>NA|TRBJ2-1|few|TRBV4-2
TGTGCCAGCAGCCAAGGGGGACTTGAGCAGTTCTTC
CASSQGGLEQFF
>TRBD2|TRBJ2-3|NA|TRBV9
TGTGCCAGCAGCTATGCGGGAGGCACAGATACGCAGTATTTT
CASSYAGGTDTQYF
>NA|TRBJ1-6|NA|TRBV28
TGTGCCAGCAGTCCTCCTAGTAATTCACCCCTCCACTTT
CASSPPSNSPLHF
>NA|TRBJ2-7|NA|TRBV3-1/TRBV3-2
TGTGCCAGCAGCCCAAGTCAGGGCTCCTACGAGCAGTACTTC
CASSPSQGSYEQYF
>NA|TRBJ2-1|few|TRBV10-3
TGTGCCATCTCGTCCCAGGGGCCAAATGAGCAGTTCTTC
CAISSQGPNEQFF
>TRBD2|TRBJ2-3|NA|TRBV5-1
TGCGCCAGCAGCTTGGCCTTAAGCGGGAGGGCAGATACGCAGTATTTT
CASSLALSGRADTQYF
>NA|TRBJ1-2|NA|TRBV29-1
TGCAGCGTAGCCCTCCGACAAGACTATGGCTACACCTTC
CSVALRQDYGYTF
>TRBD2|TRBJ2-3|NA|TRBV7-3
TGTGCCAGCAGCTTAATTTCGGGACTAGATATTGATACGCAGTATTTT
CASSLISGLDIDTQYF
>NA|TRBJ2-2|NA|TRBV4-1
TGCGCCAGCAGCCAAGACAGGGGTATCACCGGGGAGCTGTTTTTT
CASSQDRGITGELFF
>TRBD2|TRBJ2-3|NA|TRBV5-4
TGTGCCAGCAGCCCACCGCCTTTGATAGCGGGGGGGACAGATACGCAGTATTTT
CASSPPPLIAGGTDTQYF
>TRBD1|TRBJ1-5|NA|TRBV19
TGTGCCAGTCAGGGACAGGGGGGGCATCAGCCCCAGCATTTT
CASQGQGGHQPQHF
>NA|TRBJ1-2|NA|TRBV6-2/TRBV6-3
TGTGCCAGCAGTTTGGAAGGCCCGGGGGCTAACTATGGCTACACCTTC
CASSLEGPGANYGYTF
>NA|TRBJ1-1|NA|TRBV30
TGTGCCTGGGCGCCGAGAGGCATATTCACTGAAGCTTTCTTT
CAWAPRGIFTEAFF
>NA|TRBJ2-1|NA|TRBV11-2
TGTGCCAGCAGCCATTTCGGCGGGGGCGCGTACAATGAGCAGTTCTTC
CASSHFGGGAYNEQFF
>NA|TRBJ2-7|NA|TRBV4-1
TGCGCCAGCAGCCAAGATCTAACAGGGAGCTCCTACGAGCAGTACTTC
CASSQDLTGSSYEQYF
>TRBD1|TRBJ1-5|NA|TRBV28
TGTGCCAGCAGTCTCGACAGGGGTGGGCAGCCCCAGCATTTT
CASSLDRGGQPQHF
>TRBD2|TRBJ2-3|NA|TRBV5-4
TGTGCCAGCAGCTTGGGGGGCCGGGGACTAGCGGGAGGAGATACGCAGTATTTT
CASSLGGRGLAGGDTQYF
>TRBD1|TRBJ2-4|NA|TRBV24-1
TGTGCCACCAGTGATCCATCCGGACAGGGGAAAAACATTCAGTACTTC
CATSDPSGQGKNIQYF
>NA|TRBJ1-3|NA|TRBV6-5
TGTGCCAGCAGTTACCTCGCAGGGGTCCGGGACACCATATATTTT
CASSYLAGVRDTIYF
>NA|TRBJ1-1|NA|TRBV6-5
TGTGCCAGCAGTTACTCGAGACAGCTGAACACTGAAGCTTTCTTT
CASSYSRQLNTEAFF
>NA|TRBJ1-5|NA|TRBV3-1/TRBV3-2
TGTGCCAGCAGCAAGAACCCCGCGGTAGATCAGCCCCAGCATTTT
CASSKNPAVDQPQHF
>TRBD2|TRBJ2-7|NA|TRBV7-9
TGTGCCAGCAGCCCCGGGGGGAGGGACGAGCAGTACTTC
CASSPGGRDEQYF
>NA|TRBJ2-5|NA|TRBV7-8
TGTGCCAGCAGCTGGCAAGGACTGCAAGAGACCCAGTACTTC
CASSWQGLQETQYF
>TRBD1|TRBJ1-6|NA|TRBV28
TGTGCCAGCAGAGAACCGGGACAGGCTTTTAATTCACCCCTCCACTTT
CASREPGQAFNSPLHF
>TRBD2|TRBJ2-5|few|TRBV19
TGTGCCGGAGAACAAGCGGGGGAAGAGACCCAGTACTTC
CAGEQAGEETQYF
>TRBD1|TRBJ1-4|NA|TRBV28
TGTGCCAGCAGTAAGACAGGGGTGTGGGAAAAACTGTTTTTT
CASSKTGVWEKLFF
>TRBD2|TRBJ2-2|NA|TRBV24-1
TGTGCCACCCGGGCTAGCGGGGCTCCCGGGGAGCTGTTTTTT
CATRASGAPGELFF
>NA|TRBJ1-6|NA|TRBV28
TGTGCCAGCAGCCCCGCGGCAGGGCCAAATTCACCCCTCCACTTT
CASSPAAGPNSPLHF
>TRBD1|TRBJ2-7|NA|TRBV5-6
TGTGCCAGCAGCTTCGGGGGACAGGGGAGACACGAGCAGTACTTC
CASSFGGQGRHEQYF
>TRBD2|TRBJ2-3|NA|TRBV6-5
TGTGCTCTGGGGGGGGACACAGATACGCAGTATTTT
CALGGDTDTQYF
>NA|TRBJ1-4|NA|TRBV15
TGTGCCACCAGCAGTCGGGATGATGAAAAACTGTTTTTT
CATSSRDDEKLFF
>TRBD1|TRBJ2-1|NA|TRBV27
TGTGCCAGCAGCTACCGAGGACAGGGAGACAATGAGCAGTTCTTC
CASSYRGQGDNEQFF
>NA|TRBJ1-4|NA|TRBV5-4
TGTGCCAGCAGCTCCCCCGGGGCAGGGGCGGAAAAACTGTTTTTT
CASSSPGAGAEKLFF
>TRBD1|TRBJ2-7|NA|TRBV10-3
TGTGCCATCAAGTGGGCGGACAGGGATCCCCCTTACGAGCAGTACTTC
CAIKWADRDPPYEQYF